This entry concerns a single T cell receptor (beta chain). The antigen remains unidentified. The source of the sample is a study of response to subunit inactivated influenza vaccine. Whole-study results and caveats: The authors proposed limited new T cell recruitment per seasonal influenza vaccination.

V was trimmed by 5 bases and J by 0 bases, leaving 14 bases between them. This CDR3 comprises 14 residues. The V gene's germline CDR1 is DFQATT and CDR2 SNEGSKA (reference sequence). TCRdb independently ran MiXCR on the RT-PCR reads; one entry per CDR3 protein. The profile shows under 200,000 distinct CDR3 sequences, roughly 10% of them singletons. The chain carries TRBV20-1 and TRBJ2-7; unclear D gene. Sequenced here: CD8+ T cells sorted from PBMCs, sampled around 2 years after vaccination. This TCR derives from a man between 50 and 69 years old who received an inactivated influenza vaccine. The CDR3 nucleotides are TGCAGTGCTCCAGACTCTTTTAGCTCCTACGAGCAGTACTTC. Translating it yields CSAPDSFSSYEQYF.